This entry features one TCR beta chain sequence. Its antigen remains unknown. Other DNA sequences in this sample translate to the same CDR3. Each sorted subset replicate got 200 ng genomic DNA, 25,000 to 35,000 genomes. This table comes from immunoSEQ multiplex PCR, and its TCRdb copy is limited to in-frame clones, with some not included. The repertoire holds some 2,000,000 clones, 90% to 97% seen once, with approximately 0.13% in the top ten. The entry originates in a study of shared clonotypes between healthy human individuals. Study-wide background: The study drew on a couple of women and a few men aged 18 to 49 as donors. Plates per donor: three CD4 naive, three CD4 memory, two CD8 naive, one CD8 memory. General study points: What rarefaction showed was incomplete sorted-subset sequencing despite large depth.

Germline CDR1 reads MDHEN; CDR2 reads SYDVKM. This CDR3 has 12 residues. V was trimmed by 0 bases and J by 4 bases, leaving 3 bases between them. The sequence came from a man younger than 30 in good health. The rearrangement links TRBV28 to TRBJ1-2; D gene uncertain. The sample comprised naive CD4+ T cells sorted from blood. Described subset: CD45RA+ positively selected. The DNA for the CDR3 is TGTGCCAGCAGTTTATGGCCCTATGGCTACACCTTC. It codes for CASSLWPYGYTF.